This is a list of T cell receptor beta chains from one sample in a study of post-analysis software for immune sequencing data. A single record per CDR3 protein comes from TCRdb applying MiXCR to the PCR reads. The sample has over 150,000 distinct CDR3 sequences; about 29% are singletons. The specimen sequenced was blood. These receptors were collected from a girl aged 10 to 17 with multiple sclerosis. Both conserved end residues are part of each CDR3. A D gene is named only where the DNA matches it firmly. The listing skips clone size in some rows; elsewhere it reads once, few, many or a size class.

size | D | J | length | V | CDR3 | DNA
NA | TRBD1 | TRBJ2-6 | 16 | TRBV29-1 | CSVVWDRVTGANVLTF | TGCAGCGTTGTTTGGGACAGGGTTACCGGGGCCAACGTCCTGACTTTC
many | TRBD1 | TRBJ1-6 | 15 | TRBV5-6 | CASGPGTGARSPLHF | TGTGCCAGCGGACCCGGGACAGGGGCGCGGTCACCCCTCCACTTT
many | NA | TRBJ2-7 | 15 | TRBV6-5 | CASSYSPQREYEQYF | TGTGCCAGCAGTTACTCGCCACAGAGGGAATACGAGCAGTACTTC
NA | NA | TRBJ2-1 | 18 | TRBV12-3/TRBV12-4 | CASSFDRTANFRCNEQFF | TGTGCCAGCAGTTTTGACCGGACGGCTAATTTTAGGTGCAATGAGCAGTTCTTC
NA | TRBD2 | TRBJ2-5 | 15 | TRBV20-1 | CSARGLAGYQETQYF | TGCAGTGCTCGCGGACTAGCGGGGTACCAAGAGACCCAGTACTTC
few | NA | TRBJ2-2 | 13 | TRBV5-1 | CASMWSSTGELFF | TGCGCCAGCATGTGGTCTTCGACCGGGGAGCTGTTTTTT
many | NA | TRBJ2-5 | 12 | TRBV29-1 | CSVEDWVETQYF | TGCAGCGTTGAAGATTGGGTAGAGACCCAGTACTTC
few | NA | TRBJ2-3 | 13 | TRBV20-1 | CRQPRGFKDTQYF | TGCAGACAACCCAGGGGTTTTAAAGATACGCAGTATTTT
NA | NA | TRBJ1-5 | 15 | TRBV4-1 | CASRDPLRSNQPQHF | TGCGCCAGCAGAGATCCCCTCCGGAGCAATCAGCCCCAGCATTTT
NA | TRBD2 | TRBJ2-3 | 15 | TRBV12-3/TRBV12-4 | CASREGLVGRDMQYF | TGTGCCAGCAGGGAAGGACTAGTGGGAAGGGATATGCAGTATTTT
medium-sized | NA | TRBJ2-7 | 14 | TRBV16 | CASSPIAGFYEQYF | TGTGCCAGCAGCCCGATTGCGGGCTTCTACGAGCAGTACTTC
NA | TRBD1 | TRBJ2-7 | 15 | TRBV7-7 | CASSLGQGPTYEQYF | TGTGCTAGCAGCTTAGGACAGGGGCCAACCTACGAGCAGTACTTC
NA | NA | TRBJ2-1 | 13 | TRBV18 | CASSPRVSNEQFF | TGTGCCAGCTCACCCAGGGTCAGCAATGAGCAGTTCTTC
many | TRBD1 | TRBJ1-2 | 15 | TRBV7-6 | CASSRNRQGDYGYTF | TGTGCCAGCAGCAGGAACAGACAGGGGGACTATGGCTACACCTTC
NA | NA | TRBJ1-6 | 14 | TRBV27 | CASRAKGVDSPLHF | TGTGCCAGCAGGGCGAAGGGAGTGGATTCACCCCTCCACTTT
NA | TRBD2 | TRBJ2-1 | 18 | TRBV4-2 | CASSQDIKGSGSVNEQFF | TGTGCCAGCAGCCAAGACATAAAAGGGAGCGGGAGCGTGAATGAGCAGTTCTTC
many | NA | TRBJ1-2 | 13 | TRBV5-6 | CASSFDRPYGYTF | TGTGCCAGCAGTTTTGACAGGCCCTATGGCTACACCTTC
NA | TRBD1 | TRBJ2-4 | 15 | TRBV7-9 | CASSLGDRGWDIQYF | TGTGCCAGCAGCTTAGGCGACAGGGGTTGGGACATTCAGTACTTC
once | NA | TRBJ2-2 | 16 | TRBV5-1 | CASSLVPGANTGELFF | TGCGCCAGCAGCTTGGTGCCAGGGGCCAACACCGGGGAGCTGTTTTTT
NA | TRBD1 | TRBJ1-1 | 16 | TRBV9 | CASSVQRDRGPTEAFF | TGTGCCAGCAGCGTCCAACGGGACAGGGGGCCAACTGAAGCTTTCTTT